The 5 T cell receptor beta chains below come from one sample, sequenced in a study of metastatic and nonmetastatic thyroid tumors. Prior to thyroid surgery, none of the patients had received any treatment. TCRdb reassembled clones from the PCR reads with MiXCR. The table shows fewer than 40,000 clones, with approximately 19% occurring only once. The material sequenced was tumor tissue. These receptors were obtained from a female donor with papillary thyroid cancer or a benign thyroid nodule (not recorded which). Some clones in this sample may be carry-over from other donors' samples.

V gene TRBV6-1 combines with J gene TRBJ2-7, with 8 bases fitting TRBD1. CDR1 is MNHNS, CDR2 SASEGT, per germline. After removal of 5 bases from V and 2 bases from J, the junction contained 8 bases not matched to a gene. CDR3 size: 15 residues. The chain's CDR3 is CASSSQTGDTYEQYF. The CDR3 region has the DNA TGTGCCAGCAGTTCCCAGACAGGGGACACCTACGAGCAGTACTTC.

Of note for this clone: A much larger clonotype is one base distant, so this may be a read error. This chain uses TRBV7-2 with TRBJ2-3; the D gene is possibly TRBD1 (6 bases). Germline CDR1 and CDR2: SGHTA and FQGNSA. CDR3 length: 13 residues. V lost 8 bases, J lost 5 bases, and 14 bases lay in between. The CDR3 protein is CASVGANKDTQYF. Written as DNA, the CDR3 is TGTGCCAGCGTGGGGGCCAATAAAGATACGCAGTATTTT.

This clone turned up a few times. CDR3: CASSGRQVLSYEQYF. DNA for the CDR3: TGTGCCAGCAGCGGACGACAGGTCCTATCCTACGAGCAGTACTTC. The V call is TRBV6-1, the J call TRBJ2-7, with D maybe TRBD1 (6 bases). The V end lost 6 bases, the J end lost 1 base, and 16 bases lay between the germline ends. This CDR3 comprises 15 residues. Germline V gives CDR1 MNHNS, CDR2 SASEGT.

This clone turned up a few times. A read error may be the cause here, since a much bigger clone is one base away. Other nucleotide sequences from this sample produce the same CDR3. This rearrangement joins TRBV7-8 to TRBJ2-5; TRBD1 matches at 9 bases. The germline V gene has CDR1 SGHVS and CDR2 FQNEAQ. V lost 2 bases and J lost 4; bases outside the gene matches: 5. CDR3 length: 15 residues. The chain's CDR3 is CASSLTPGQGETQYF. In DNA form, the CDR3 reads TGTGCCAGCAGCTTAACCCCGGGACAGGGAGAGACCCAGTACTTC. The whole variable domain, filled in from reference TRBV7-8 and TRBJ2-5, reads GAGVSQSPRYKVAKRGQDVALRCDPISGHVSLFWYQQALGQGPEFLTYFQNEAQLDKSGLPSDRFFAERPEGSVSTLKIQRTQQEDSAVYLCASSLTPGQGETQYFGPGTRLLVL.

As to this clone: This could be a read error, since a much larger clone is one nucleotide away. This rearrangement joins TRBV7-9 to TRBJ2-5, with 7 bases matching TRBD1. Per germline, CDR1 SEHNR and CDR2 FQNEAQ (reference sequence). The CDR3 runs to 16 residues. With 1 base clipped from V and 3 bases from J, the junction kept 8 bases outside the gene matches. In DNA, the CDR3 is TGTGCCAGCAGCTTAGGATACGGGACAGAAGAAGAGACCCAGTACTTC. It is translated as CASSLGYGTEEETQYF.